The sequence of this T cell receptor (beta chain) was determined in a study of T-cell reconstitution after alpha-beta-depleted transplantation in children. Notes on the study in general: One year post-transplant, T-cell counts and diversity were largely derived from T cells produced anew. Several hundred expanded graft clones reportedly gave rise to the alpha-beta T cells present about two months after transplant.

In its sample, this clonotype was seen many times. What it recognizes is unknown. The V and J ends lost 3 bases and 6 bases respectively, with 8 bases between them. Germline V gene lookup returns CDR1 KGHDR and CDR2 SFDVKD. There are 13 residues in the CDR3. Library preparation (for TCRbeta) was performed with unique molecular identifiers. From the PCR reads, TCRdb called clonotypes with MiXCR, one entry per CDR3 protein. The repertoire holds around 450,000 distinct CDR3 sequences, with approximately 10% as singletons. The sequencing here drew on PBMCs, taken before TCRalphabeta/CD19-depleted stem cell transplant. The chain employs TRBV24-1 and TRBJ2-1, with D hard to call. This receptor was identified in a child younger than 10 with inherited bone marrow failure, due to receive a stem cell transplant. The CDR3 region is CATSDVPLNEQFF. The CDR3 region has the DNA TGTGCCACCAGTGATGTACCCCTCAATGAGCAGTTCTTC.